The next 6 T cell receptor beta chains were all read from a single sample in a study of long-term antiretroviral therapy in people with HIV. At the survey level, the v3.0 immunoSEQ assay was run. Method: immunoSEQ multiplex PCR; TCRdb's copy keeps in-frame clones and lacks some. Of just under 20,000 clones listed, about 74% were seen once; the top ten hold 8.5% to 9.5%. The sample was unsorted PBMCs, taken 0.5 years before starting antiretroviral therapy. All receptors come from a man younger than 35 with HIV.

The CDR3 protein is CASSLRSENTGELFF. The CDR3 coding sequence is TGTGCCAGCAGCTTAAGGTCGGAAAACACCGGGGAGCTGTTTTTT. This chain connects TRBV7-6 to TRBJ2-2; D is unclear. Trimming left V 2 bases short and J 2 bases short, with 9 bases between. The CDR3 is made up of 15 amino acids. Germline V gene lookup returns CDR1 SGHVS and CDR2 FNYEAQ.

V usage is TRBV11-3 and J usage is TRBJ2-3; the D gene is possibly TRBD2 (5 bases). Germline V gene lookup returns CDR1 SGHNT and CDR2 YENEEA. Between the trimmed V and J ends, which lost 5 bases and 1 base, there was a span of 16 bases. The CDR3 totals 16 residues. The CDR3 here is CASSPEGADRTDTQYF. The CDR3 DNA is TGTGCCAGCAGCCCCGAGGGCGCGGACCGCACAGATACGCAGTATTTT.

In DNA form, the CDR3 reads TGTGCCATCAGTGATAGATGGGACAGGGGCTACTACAATGAGCAGTTCTTC. Translated, it gives CAISDRWDRGYYNEQFF. The chain couples TRBV10-3 to TRBJ2-1, with 10 bases that match TRBD1. The CDR3 is 17 amino acids. Trimming cost V 3 bases and J 3 bases; bases outside gene matches: 8. Per germline, CDR1 ENHRY and CDR2 SYGVKD.

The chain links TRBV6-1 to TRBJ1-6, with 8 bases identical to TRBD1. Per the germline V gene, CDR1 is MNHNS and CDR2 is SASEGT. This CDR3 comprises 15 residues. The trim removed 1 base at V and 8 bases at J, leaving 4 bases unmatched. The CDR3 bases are TGTGCCAGCAGTGAAGGGGGGACAGGATATTCACCCCTCCACTTT. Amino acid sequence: CASSEGGTGYSPLHF.

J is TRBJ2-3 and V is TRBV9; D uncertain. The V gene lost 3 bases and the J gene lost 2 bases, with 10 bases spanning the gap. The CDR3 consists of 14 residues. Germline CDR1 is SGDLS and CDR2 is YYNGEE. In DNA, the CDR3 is TGTGCCAGCAGCGCCCCCCACAACACAGATACGCAGTATTTT. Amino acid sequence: CASSAPHNTDTQYF.

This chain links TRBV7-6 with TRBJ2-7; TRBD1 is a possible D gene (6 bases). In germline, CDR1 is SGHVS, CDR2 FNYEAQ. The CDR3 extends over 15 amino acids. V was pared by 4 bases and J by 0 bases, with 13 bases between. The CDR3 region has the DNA TGTGCCAGCAGCTCCTGGCAACAGGGCTCCTACGAGCAGTACTTC. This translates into CASSSWQQGSYEQYF.